This T cell receptor (beta chain) was observed in a study of cytomegalovirus exposure and HLA in healthy donors. TCRdb's copy holds only in-frame clones and misses some; the assay was immunoSEQ multiplex PCR. The data contain some 130,000 clones, 82% of them singletons. The donors were part of the approximately 120-subject validation cohort, which stood apart from the roughly 670-subject first cohort. Trimming pared 5 bases from V and 1 base from J, leaving 14 bases between. Germline values: CDR1 SGHTA, CDR2 FQGTGA. CDR3 length equals 15 residues. Regarding the study as a whole: Most observed TCR sequences were rare, whereas some public TCRs were detected in many donors. The finding came from a later analysis; first-cohort TCR clusters tended to co-occur in the 90 to 150 validation repertoires.

For this clone: Antigen specificity is unknown.

The sequence was collected from a man in his thirties or forties in good health and CMV-seropositive. The chain carries TRBV7-3 and TRBJ2-5; possible D gene TRBD2, 5 bases. Sequenced: PBMCs. The CDR3 here is CASSPEGGVQETQYF. CDR3 sequence (DNA): TGTGCCAGCAGCCCCGAGGGTGGGGTCCAAGAGACCCAGTACTTC. Together with reference TRBV7-3 and TRBJ2-5, the CDR3 gives the full variable domain: GAGVSQTPSNKVTEKGKYVELRCDPISGHTALYWYRQSLGQGPEFLIYFQGTGAADDSGLPNDRFFAVRPEGSVSTLKIQRTERGDSAVYLCASSPEGGVQETQYFGPGTRLLVL.